This T cell receptor (beta chain) was recovered during a study of glioma-infiltrating T cells. This CDR3 has 15 residues. Germline CDR1 SGHRS, CDR2 YFSETQ. The V gene end was trimmed by 0 bases and the J gene end by 7 bases; junction bases not matched to a gene: 5. Study observations and caveats: Above-expected tissue-blood divergence occurred in all gliomas, most in low-grade ones.

This clonotype appeared a few times. Its antigen is currently unknown. Amplification of TCR alpha and beta CDR3 regions from RNA used iRepertoire nested multiplex PCR. TCRdb independently ran MiXCR on the multiplex PCR reads; one entry per CDR3 protein. The table has approximately 190,000 distinct CDR3 sequences, more than 30% seen once. Input material: glioma tissue, nonneoplastic brain tissue, or PBMCs (not recorded which). The V and J genes are TRBV5-1 and TRBJ2-1; 9 bases match TRBD2. The TCR originated in a human donor with low-grade glioma or glioblastoma, undergoing nonglioma brain surgery, or in good health (not recorded which). The chain's CDR3 is CASSLGASGNNEQFF. In DNA form, the CDR3 reads TGCGCCAGCAGCTTGGGCGCTAGCGGGAATAATGAGCAGTTCTTC.